Listed below are T cell receptor beta chains from one sample, sequenced in a study of T cells in localized non-small cell lung cancer. Assay used: immunoSEQ multiplex PCR; TCRdb lists only in-frame clones, some missing. The table includes 7,500 to 8,500 clones, about 60% detected once. The sequencing used lymph node tissue, collected before any cancer treatment. The receptors derive from a male donor aged 60 or over with stage I squamous cell lung carcinoma. Each CDR3 is given with its conserved first and last residue. The order of the fields is V gene, J gene, clone size, CDR3 protein. Where a row states a size, it is once, few, many or the class of an expanded clone; other rows omit it.

V: TRBV19; J: TRBJ1-5; size: .; CDR3: CASKSSGGWQPQHF
V: TRBV15; J: TRBJ1-2; size: .; CDR3: CATSRPTENYGYTF
V: TRBV19; J: TRBJ2-2; size: few; CDR3: CASSGHANTGELFF
V: TRBV19; J: TRBJ2-7; size: .; CDR3: CASSINRDYEQYF
V: TRBV25-1; J: TRBJ1-4; size: .; CDR3: CASSEPDRATNEKLFF
V: TRBV28; J: TRBJ2-7; size: .; CDR3: CASRGLTYEQYF
V: TRBV1; J: TRBJ2-7; size: .; CDR3: CASSPGDNSYEQYF
V: TRBV19; J: TRBJ2-1; size: .; CDR3: CASSFKQGLVYNEQFF
V: TRBV12-1; J: TRBJ2-7; size: .; CDR3: CASSQTPPGLAGYEQYF
V: TRBV9; J: TRBJ2-7; size: few; CDR3: CASSLASYEQYF
V: TRBV4-1; J: TRBJ2-3; size: .; CDR3: CASSQDRESTSSTDTQYF
V: TRBV1; J: TRBJ1-5; size: few; CDR3: CASSHVVSVHRFNQPQHF
V: TRBV30; J: TRBJ2-7; size: .; CDR3: CAWSVHRSGQGYEQYF
V: TRBV5-1; J: TRBJ1-1; size: .; CDR3: CASGLQGINTEAFF
V: TRBV18; J: TRBJ2-1; size: .; CDR3: CASSQLRAGGTNEQFF
V: TRBV6-7; J: TRBJ2-3; size: few; CDR3: CASRVTSGSVGDTQYF
V: TRBV25-1; J: TRBJ2-7; size: .; CDR3: CASSEYRDTWKQYF
V: TRBV28; J: TRBJ1-2; size: once; CDR3: CASSLDPTGGTF
V: TRBV6-8; J: TRBJ2-1; size: few; CDR3: CASQAAGEGEQFF
V: TRBV19; J: TRBJ1-4; size: few; CDR3: CASSSQRGSSNEKLFF
V: TRBV15; J: TRBJ2-1; size: .; CDR3: CATSRDSGDRFHEQFF
V: TRBV18; J: TRBJ1-2; size: .; CDR3: CASSLGTDGYTF
V: TRBV28; J: TRBJ2-7; size: .; CDR3: CASSLGHTYEQYF
V: TRBV29-1; J: TRBJ2-3; size: .; CDR3: CSGSGGTDTQYF
V: TRBV19; J: TRBJ2-1; size: .; CDR3: CASTNGLAGGGEQFF